This entry lists 30 T cell receptor beta chains sequenced from one sample in a study of tumor-infiltrating lymphocytes in primary liver carcinoma. Total RNA (around 500 ng) served as template for TCR beta cDNA synthesis primed by a constant-region primer. The TCR beta library was amplified through three nested multiplex PCR rounds in a modified ARM-PCR procedure. Rounds one and two of PCR, each of roughly 10 cycles, were primed with TRBV1-TRBV30 forward primers and a C-beta reverse primer. TCRdb re-analysed the multiplex PCR reads in MiXCR, keeping a single row per CDR3 protein. The sample yields tens of thousands of distinct CDR3 sequences, approximately 77% seen once. The source material, roughly 18-33 mg of unsorted bulk tissue, was used to co-extract RNA and DNA. The sample taken for sequencing was liver tumor tissue from sampling region 5. Sample subset: tumor region T5, tumor centre. The receptors come from a woman in her twenties or thirties with primary liver carcinoma and hepatitis B virus infection.

Notes on this clonotype: Mismatch with germline at one junction end may stem from a read error. The chain has TRBV11-2 and TRBJ2-7; D gene uncertain. The CDR3 extends over 12 amino acids. The V gene's germline CDR1 is SGHAT and CDR2 FQNNGV. CDR3 sequence reads: CASGSYEYGQYF. CDR3 coding DNA: TGTGCCAGCGGCTCCTACGAGTACGGGCAGTACTTC.

Concerning this clonotype itself: One junction end disagrees with the germline gene, perhaps due to a read error. J is TRBJ2-7 and V is TRBV4-3, with 7 bases matching TRBD2. Germline V gene sequence: CDR1 LGHNA, CDR2 YSLEER. The CDR3 loop spans 18 amino acids. In DNA, the CDR3 is TGCCCCAGCAGCCAACCTGTGACGGGGGGTCACATTATCTACGAGCAGTACTTC. It encodes CPSSQPVTGGHIIYEQYF.

With regard to this clonotype: The junction departs from the called germline gene at one end, perhaps through a read error. The chain employs TRBV28 and TRBJ2-3; no clear D gene. CDR1 MDHEN and CDR2 SYDVKM come from the germline V gene. The CDR3 is made up of 14 amino acids. The CDR3 nucleotides read TGTGCCTGCAGTTTTTCAATAGTCACGGATACGCAGTATTTT. This sequence encodes CACSFSIVTDTQYF.

V and J are TRBV11-2 and TRBJ2-7, with D perhaps matching TRBD2 (6 bases). CDR3 size: 14 residues. The germline V gene has CDR1 SGHAT and CDR2 FQNNGV. V was trimmed by 5 bases and J by 0 bases, leaving 11 bases between them. The CDR3 reads CASSPPGGSYEQYF. As DNA, the CDR3 is TGTGCCAGCAGCCCTCCCGGGGGCTCCTACGAGCAGTACTTC.

The rearrangement joins TRBV11-2 to TRBJ2-7, with D uncertain. Deletions cut 6 bases from V and 7 bases from J, with 10 bases between. The CDR3 is 11 residues long. From germline, CDR1 is SGHAT and CDR2 FQNNGV. CDR3 DNA: TGTGCCAGCAGTAAAGCCGGTGAGCAGTACTTC. It specifies CASSKAGEQYF.

Details on this clonotype: Since no conserved phenylalanine or tryptophan closes the CDR3, a read error is the likely cause. This chain links TRBV11-2 with TRBJ2-7; D gene unclear. Germline lookup yields CDR1 SGHAT and CDR2 FQNNGV. The CDR3 has 12 amino acids. CDR3 sequence reads: CTNSLGPTEQYL. CDR3 bases: TGTACCAACAGCTTAGGTCCCACCGAGCAGTACCTC.

As for this clonotype: Sequence at one end of the junction differs from germline and may be a read error. The chain recombines TRBV12-3 or TRBV12-4 with TRBJ2-5; the D gene is possibly TRBD2 (5 bases). The CDR3 sequence is 14 residues long. CDR3 sequence reads: CANSYSDSQETRYF. The CDR3 bases are TGTGCCAACAGTTACTCGGACTCCCAAGAGACCCGGTACTTC.

The chain joins TRBV7-8 to TRBJ2-7; 8 nucleotides match TRBD1. Losses at the gene ends were 4 bases for V and 3 bases for J; bases not matched to a gene: 8. Germline CDR1 and CDR2: SGHVS and FQNEAQ. CDR3 length: 15 amino acids. CDR3 sequence: CASSYPGQVLYEQYF. CDR3 nucleotides: TGTGCCAGCAGCTACCCGGGACAGGTGCTCTACGAGCAGTACTTC. The complete variable domain, with remaining parts taken from reference TRBV7-8 and TRBJ2-7, reads GAGVSQSPRYKVAKRGQDVALRCDPISGHVSLFWYQQALGQGPEFLTYFQNEAQLDKSGLPSDRFFAERPEGSVSTLKIQRTQQEDSAVYLCASSYPGQVLYEQYFGPGTRLTVT.

Note on this clonotype: Its ends do not fully match the called genes, so a read error is possible. The chain joins TRBV10-3 to TRBJ1-1; 7 positions agree with TRBD1. The V gene's germline CDR1 is ENHRY and CDR2 SYGVKD. This CDR3 region has 15 residues. Here the CDR3 reads CGISESTGMLTETFF. In nucleotides, the CDR3 is TGTGGCATCAGTGAGTCGACAGGGATGTTGACTGAAACTTTCTTT.

This rearrangement joins TRBV4-3 to TRBJ2-2; possibly TRBD2 for D (6 bases). The CDR3 spans 16 residues. Germline values: CDR1 LGHNA, CDR2 YSLEER. The CDR3 DNA sequence: TGCGTCGGCAGCCGAGGGGCGGGGACCCTCACCGGGGAGCTGTTTTTT. This codes for CVGSRGAGTLTGELFF.

The chain uses TRBV6-6 and TRBJ2-5; 7 nucleotides match TRBD2. CDR1 is MNHNY, CDR2 SVGAGI, per germline (reference sequence). Trimming cost V 6 bases and J 4 bases; bases outside gene matches: 17. The CDR3 consists of 17 residues. The CDR3 is CASSNTRTSGMGETQYF. The CDR3 region has the DNA TGTGCCAGCAGCAACACACGGACCAGCGGGATGGGAGAGACCCAGTACTTC.

Notes on this clonotype: At one end, the junction sequence differs from germline, possibly due to a read error. The chain couples TRBV7-9 to TRBJ1-1; the D is unclear. The CDR3 contains 12 residues. The V gene's germline CDR1 is SEHNR and CDR2 FQNEAQ (reference sequence). The CDR3 DNA sequence: TGTGCCAGCGGTGCTTCAAATGCTGAAGCTTTCTTC. Amino acid sequence: CASGASNAEAFF. Looking up the rest from reference TRBV7-9 and TRBJ1-1 gives the full variable domain: DTGVSQNPRHKITKRGQNVTFRCDPISEHNRLYWYRQTLGQGPEFLTYFQNEAQLEKSRLLSDRFSAERPKGSFSTLEIQRTEQGDSAMYLCASGASNAEAFFGQGTRLTVV.

As to this clonotype: Germline is not matched at one junction end, which may reflect a read error. V gene TRBV5-1 combines with J gene TRBJ2-2; 7 positions agree with TRBD1. Germline lookup yields CDR1 SGHRS and CDR2 YFSETQ. The length of the CDR3 is 17 residues. The CDR3 is CANSLGHRDRAARELFF. CDR3 nucleotides: TGCGCCAACAGCTTGGGCCACCGGGACAGAGCGGCCCGGGAGCTGTTTTTT.

The J gene is TRBJ1-2, the V gene TRBV28; D gene unclear. Germline CDR1 reads MDHEN; CDR2 reads SYDVKM. Trimming removed 8 bases from V and 0 bases from J, with 31 bases in between. The CDR3 spans 20 residues. The DNA for the CDR3 is TGTGCCAGCTCCACGGTCAGACTAGTTCCCTATCAGCACACTAACTATGGCTACACCTTC. Amino acid sequence: CASSTVRLVPYQHTNYGYTF.

As to this clonotype: Here the CDR3 omits its conserved ending phenylalanine or tryptophan, so a read error is the likely source. The DNA is omitted, as the CDR3 cannot be located on it reliably, and the CDR3 follows TCRdb's listing. The J gene is TRBJ2-5, the V gene TRBV11-2. With termini counted, the CDR3 has 12 amino acids. Per the germline V gene, CDR1 is SGHAT and CDR2 is FQNNGV. CDR3 loop: CAISLGLETKYL.

Concerning this clonotype: No conserved phenylalanine or tryptophan ends this CDR3, so it is likely a read error. The chain combines TRBV11-2 with TRBJ2-5, with D unclear. CDR3 length: 13 residues. Germline V gene lookup returns CDR1 SGHAT and CDR2 FQNNGV. The CDR3 DNA follows: TGTACCAGCAGCTTATGGCGGCAAGAGATCCAGTACCTC. The encoded protein is CTSSLWRQEIQYL.

This chain joins TRBV11-3 and TRBJ2-1; 9 bases map to TRBD2. The junction had 13 bases not matched to a gene; V was cut back by 8 bases and J by 8 bases. This CDR3 is built from 15 residues. Germline lookup yields CDR1 SGHNT and CDR2 YENEEA. CDR3 bases: TGTGCCAGCGGCCTACTAGCGGGTGGGGGGTATGAGCAGTTCTTC. It specifies CASGLLAGGGYEQFF.

Details on this clonotype: An end of the junction does not agree with germline; a read error may underlie this. The chain recombines TRBV6-1 with TRBJ2-7, with a possible D match to TRBD2 (6 bases). The CDR3 runs to 15 residues. Germline V gene lookup returns CDR1 MNHNS and CDR2 SASEGT. The CDR3 bases are TGTGCCAACAGTGGGAGTCTGGGAATAGGAGGGGAGCAGTACTTC. It translates to CANSGSLGIGGEQYF.

With regard to this clonotype: The junction shows a germline mismatch at one end, possibly a read error. V is TRBV7-9 and J is TRBJ2-3, with a tentative D call TRBD2 (6 bases). CDR1 is SEHNR and CDR2 is FQNEAQ in the germline V gene (reference sequence). There are 16 residues in the CDR3. The CDR3 sequence: CASSSRDGGYLDTQYF. For the CDR3, the DNA is TGTGCCAGCAGCTCCCGTGACGGGGGATACTTAGATACGCAATATTTT.

As regards this clonotype: This is likely a read error, given that the CDR3 carries no conserved phenylalanine or tryptophan at its end. No DNA is shown, since the ends of the CDR3 on it are uncertain; the CDR3 is the one TCRdb lists. The rearrangement joins TRBV11-2 to TRBJ2-7; the table's D call of TRBD2 was not tested on the DNA. Germline V lookup: CDR1 SGHAT, CDR2 FQNNGV. The CDR3 is made up of 13 amino acids, end residues included. CDR3 protein: CPSSPSNTGERYS.

Remarks on this clonotype: An end of the junction differs from the germline gene, which may be a read error. The genes are TRBV11-2 and TRBJ2-5, with D hard to call. The germline gives CDR1 SGHAT, CDR2 FQNNGV. This CDR3 spans 12 amino acids. CDR3 coding DNA: TGTGTCAGCAGCTTAGGGTCAGATACCCAGTACTTC. It specifies CVSSLGSDTQYF.

Notes on this clonotype: A junction boundary mismatches the germline segment, possibly from a read error. The rearrangement links TRBV5-5 to TRBJ2-7, with D perhaps TRBD2 (5 bases). The CDR3 loop spans 16 amino acids. Germline V CDR1 and CDR2: SGHKS, YYEKEE (reference sequence). This CDR3 reads CASSVRIEGGTYEQYF. CDR3 bases: TGTGCCAGCAGCGTCCGTATTGAGGGCGGTACATACGAGCAATACTTC.

As regards this clonotype: Relative to the germline gene, one junction end is altered; a read error may explain this. The genes are TRBV6-1 and TRBJ2-2, with D perhaps TRBD2 (5 bases). Germline CDR1 reads MNHNS; CDR2 reads SASEGT. The CDR3 consists of 11 residues. The DNA for the CDR3 is TGTGCTAGCAGTACCGCCGGGGAGTTGTTTTTT. Encoded protein: CASSTAGELFF.

Comment on this clonotype: Likely a read error: the CDR3 ends without its conserved phenylalanine or tryptophan. The V and J genes are TRBV10-3 and TRBJ1-3; no clear D. This CDR3 has 14 residues. Germline V lookup: CDR1 ENHRY, CDR2 SYGVKD. Trimming stripped 0 bases from V and 13 bases from J, with 16 bases between. The CDR3 region has the DNA TGTGCCATCAGTGAGTCAGTTTCTGGAAACAGTATATATCTT. As protein: CAISESVSGNSIYL.

This clonotype was observed once. This may stem from a read error, because a much larger clone lies one nucleotide away. The chain couples TRBV9 to TRBJ1-5; 7 nucleotides agree with TRBD1. The V and J ends lost 4 bases and 7 bases, in that order; junction bases with no gene match: 8. This CDR3 comprises 14 residues. Germline V CDR1 and CDR2: SGDLS, YYNGEE. CDR3 protein: CASSSGDSAQPQHF. Here the CDR3 DNA reads TGTGCCAGCAGCTCGGGGGACAGCGCCCAGCCCCAGCATTTT.

The V call is TRBV11-2, the J call TRBJ2-3; 7 nucleotides line up with TRBD1. The germline gives CDR1 SGHAT, CDR2 FQNNGV. The CDR3 loop spans 16 amino acids. V trimming: 9 bases; J trimming: 6 bases; junction bases outside the gene matches: 18. The CDR3 loop is CASNRTRQGRGDTQYF. The CDR3 region has the DNA TGTGCCAGTAACCGGACGCGACAGGGAAGGGGGGATACGCAGTATTTT.

The V gene is TRBV6-5, the J gene TRBJ2-3; 7 bases are a match to TRBD2. Losses at the gene ends were 7 bases for V and 5 bases for J; bases not matched to a gene: 9. Germline V gene sequence: CDR1 MNHEY, CDR2 SVGAGI. This CDR3 has 14 residues. Here the CDR3 reads CASNDAGAQDTQYF. The CDR3, as DNA: TGTGCCAGCAATGATGCGGGAGCCCAAGATACGCAGTATTTT.

The chain combines TRBV4-2 with TRBJ2-7, with a possible D match to TRBD2 (6 bases). CDR1 is LGHNA and CDR2 is YNFKEQ in the germline V gene. The CDR3 is 17 residues long. V gave up 10 bases and J gave up 1 base, with 26 bases separating them. The CDR3 region has the DNA TGTGCCACTACTGGACTTCCGGGAGTTTATAAGTCCTACGAGCAGTACTTC. This codes for CATTGLPGVYKSYEQYF.

This chain joins TRBV5-1 and TRBJ2-3; TRBD1 matches at 9 bases. CDR1 is SGHRS and CDR2 is YFSETQ in the germline V gene. The CDR3 loop spans 14 amino acids. The CDR3 nucleotides read TGCCCCAACAGCTTACAGGGGGCGGCAGATACGCAGTATTTT. Translated, it gives CPNSLQGAADTQYF. Using reference TRBV5-1 and TRBJ2-3 for the parts outside the CDR3, the full variable domain is KAGVTQTPRYLIKTRGQQVTLSCSPISGHRSVSWYQQTPGQGLQFLFEYFSETQRNKGNFPGRFSGRQFSNSRSEMNVSTLELGDSALYLCPNSLQGAADTQYFGPGTRLTVL.

This clonotype was counted a few times. Germline and junction disagree at one end, which may indicate a read error. V gene TRBV18 combines with J gene TRBJ2-1; 8 bases agree with TRBD2. The CDR3 runs 15 residues. Germline CDR1 and CDR2: KGHSH and LQKENI. CDR3 amino acids: CASSPAGLDYSEQFF. The CDR3 nucleotides read TGTGCCAGCTCACCGGCGGGACTAGACTACAGTGAGCAGTTCTTC.